Below, 5 T cell receptor beta chains from the same sample are listed, as sequenced in a study of tumor-infiltrating lymphocytes in primary liver carcinoma. RNA isolated from unsorted whole blood supplied the blood RNA, with germline DNA also extracted. Reverse transcription of about 0.5 ug total RNA with a constant-region primer produced TCR beta cDNA. What produced the TCR beta libraries was three nested multiplex PCR rounds using slightly modified ARM-PCR. Each of the first two PCR rounds ran approximately 9 cycles with TRBV1-TRBV30 forward and C-beta reverse primers. TCRdb reprocessed the multiplex PCR reads with MiXCR, giving one entry per CDR3 protein. Among about 320,000 distinct CDR3 sequences listed, over 55% were seen once. The specimen sequenced was peripheral blood. Receptors were obtained from a man aged 35 to 55 with primary liver carcinoma and hepatitis B virus infection.

Points on this clonotype: This may arise from a read error, as a much more abundant clone is one base away. This CDR3 is missing its conserved last phenylalanine or tryptophan, likely due to a read error. The chain uses TRBV4-2 and TRBJ2-7; either TRBD1 or TRBD2 may supply D (5 bases each). V was pared by 2 bases and J by 7 bases, with 9 bases between. The germline V gene encodes CDR1 LGHNA and CDR2 YNFKEQ. The CDR3 sequence is 12 residues long. The CDR3 coding sequence is TGTGCCAGCAGCCAAACTAGGGGAGAGCAGTACATC. It yields the protein CASSQTRGEQYI.

Worth noting for this clonotype: Germline is not matched at one junction end, which may reflect a read error. This rearrangement joins TRBV6-2 or TRBV6-3 to TRBJ2-3, with TRBD2 matching 14 bases. This CDR3 contains 17 residues. Germline CDR1 is MNHEY and CDR2 is SVGEGT. The CDR3 bases are TGTGCCAGCAGTTACAGGACTAGCGGGGGGCCCACAGATACGCAGTTTTTT. It is translated as CASSYRTSGGPTDTQFF.

The chain is built from TRBV5-1 and TRBJ2-7; D possibly uses TRBD1 or TRBD2 (5 bases each). The germline V gene has CDR1 SGHRS and CDR2 YFSETQ. Trimming shortened V by 3 bases and J by 5 bases, and 15 bases separated the two germline ends. This CDR3 contains 14 residues. The CDR3 nucleotides are TGCGCCAGCAGCTCCGGGATAGGGGTACACGAGCAGTACTTC. Translating it yields CASSSGIGVHEQYF. Variable domain in full (rest from reference TRBV5-1 and TRBJ2-7): KAGVTQTPRYLIKTRGQQVTLSCSPISGHRSVSWYQQTPGQGLQFLFEYFSETQRNKGNFPGRFSGRQFSNSRSEMNVSTLELGDSALYLCASSSGIGVHEQYFGPGTRLTVT.

In regard to this clonotype: A much larger clone lies one base from this, so it may be a read error. V usage is TRBV29-1 and J usage is TRBJ1-1; D is undetermined. V was shortened by 7 bases and J by 3 bases, with 15 bases between the two germline ends. Germline V lookup: CDR1 SQVTM, CDR2 ANQGSEA. The CDR3 is made up of 13 amino acids. The CDR3 region is CSAETRADTEAFF. CDR3 nucleotides: TGCAGCGCCGAAACACGGGCGGACACTGAAGCTTTCTTT. Based on the CDR3 plus reference TRBV29-1 and TRBJ1-1, the full variable domain is SAVISQKPSRDICQRGTSLTIQCQVDSQVTMMFWYRQQPGQSLTLIATANQGSEATYESGFVIDKFPISRPNLTFSTLTVSNMSPEDSSIYLCSAETRADTEAFFGQGTRLTVV.

Remarks on this clonotype: This may arise from a read error, as a much more abundant clone is one base away. In DNA form, the CDR3 reads TGTGCCAGCACCTTAGCGGAAGGGCCGACCGGGGAGCTGTTTTTT. The encoded protein is CASTLAEGPTGELFF. The genes are TRBV6-5 and TRBJ2-2; TRBD2 is a possible D gene (6 bases). CDR3 length: 15 amino acids. Germline values: CDR1 MNHEY, CDR2 SVGAGI. V lost 7 bases and J lost 5, with 17 bases in between.